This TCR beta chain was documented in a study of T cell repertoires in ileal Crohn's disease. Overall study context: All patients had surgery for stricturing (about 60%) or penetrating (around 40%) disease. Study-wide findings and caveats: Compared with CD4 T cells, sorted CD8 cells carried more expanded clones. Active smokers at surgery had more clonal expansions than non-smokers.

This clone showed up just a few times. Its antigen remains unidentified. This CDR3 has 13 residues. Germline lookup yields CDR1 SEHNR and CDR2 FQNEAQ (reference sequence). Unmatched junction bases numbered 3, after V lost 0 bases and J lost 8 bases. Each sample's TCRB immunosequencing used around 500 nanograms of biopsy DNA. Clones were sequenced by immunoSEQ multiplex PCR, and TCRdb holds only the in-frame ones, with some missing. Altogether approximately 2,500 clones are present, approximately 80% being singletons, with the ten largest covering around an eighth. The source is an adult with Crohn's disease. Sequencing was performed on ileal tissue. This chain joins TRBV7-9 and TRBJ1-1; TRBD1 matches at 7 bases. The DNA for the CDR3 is TGTGCCAGCAGCTTAGCGGGGGGACAGGAAGCTTTCTTT. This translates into CASSLAGGQEAFF. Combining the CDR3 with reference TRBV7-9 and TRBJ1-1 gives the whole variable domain DTGVSQNPRHKITKRGQNVTFRCDPISEHNRLYWYRQTLGQGPEFLTYFQNEAQLEKSRLLSDRFSAERPKGSFSTLEIQRTEQGDSAMYLCASSLAGGQEAFFGQGTRLTVV.